Listed here are 9 T cell receptor beta chains from one sample, sequenced in a study of T cell responses to AZD1222 COVID-19 vaccine. Sequencing used immunoSEQ multiplex PCR; TCRdb keeps in-frame clones, though not all of them. The table shows around 94,000 clones, with more than 70% occurring only once. The sequences come from peripheral blood, collected on day 0 of AZD1222 vaccination. The source of these receptors is an adult in good health.

The chain recombines TRBV11-2 with TRBJ2-1, with D unclear. The germline gives CDR1 SGHAT, CDR2 FQNNGV. The CDR3 is 14 amino acids. Trimming shortened V by 1 base and J by 9 bases, and 13 bases separated the two germline ends. CDR3 DNA: TGTGCCAGCAGCTTAGGGCAGCCATCCCGTGAGCAGTTCTTC. Translation gives CASSLGQPSREQFF.

V gene TRBV4-3 combines with J gene TRBJ1-1, with a possible D match to TRBD1 (5 bases). The CDR3 is 15 residues long. V was cut by 0 bases and J by 4 bases, with 12 bases left in between. The germline gives CDR1 LGHNA, CDR2 YSLEER. The CDR3 sequence: CASSQDRQGLTEAFF. As DNA, the CDR3 is TGCGCCAGCAGCCAAGATCGCCAGGGCCTCACTGAAGCTTTCTTT.

The J gene is TRBJ1-1, the V gene TRBV9; unclear D gene. Germline CDR1 reads SGDLS; CDR2 reads YYNGEE. The CDR3 contains 13 residues. Between the trimmed V and J ends, which lost 0 bases and 2 bases, there was a span of 5 bases. Here the CDR3 reads CASSVDLNTEAFF. The CDR3 DNA follows: TGTGCCAGCAGCGTAGACCTCAACACTGAAGCTTTCTTT.

The V gene is TRBV10-3, the J gene TRBJ2-7, with unresolved D. The germline gives CDR1 ENHRY, CDR2 SYGVKD. CDR3 length: 12 amino acids. With 6 bases removed from V and 5 bases from J, the gap between germline ends came to 11 bases. The CDR3 DNA sequence: TGTGCCATCAGACAGCAGAGGAACGAGCAGTACTTC. Protein: CAIRQQRNEQYF.

The table lists this clone with a count of one. This chain's CDR3 is CASSPLGSNYGYTF. The CDR3 DNA reads as TGTGCCAGCAGTCCCTTGGGTTCTAACTATGGCTACACCTTC. The rearrangement joins TRBV28 to TRBJ1-2; D gene uncertain. CDR1 and CDR2 from the germline V gene are MDHEN and SYDVKM. The CDR3 is 14 residues long. Trimming removed 5 bases at V and 0 bases at J, with 10 bases between.

The gene calls are TRBV2 and TRBJ2-7; D might be TRBD1 (6 bases). The germline CDR1 and CDR2 sequences are SNHLY and FYNNEI. The CDR3 spans 12 residues. V was shortened by 9 bases and J by 2 bases, with 11 bases between the two germline ends. CDR3 sequence reads: CASGQRTYEQYF. In DNA form, the CDR3 reads TGTGCCAGTGGACAGCGAACCTACGAGCAGTACTTC. Combining the CDR3 with reference TRBV2 and TRBJ2-7 gives the whole variable domain EPEVTQTPSHQVTQMGQEVILRCVPISNHLYFYWYRQILGQKVEFLVSFYNNEISEKSEIFDDQFSVERPDGSNFTLKIRSTKLEDSAMYFCASGQRTYEQYFGPGTRLTVT.

The CDR3 sequence: CASTQGMDSPLHF. DNA of the CDR3: TGCGCCAGCACCCAGGGAATGGATTCACCCCTCCACTTT. This chain connects TRBV5-1 to TRBJ1-6; a weak D match, TRBD1 (5 bases). V was cut by 6 bases and J by 8 bases, with 12 bases left in between. Germline V gives CDR1 SGHRS, CDR2 YFSETQ. The CDR3 contains 13 residues.

The V gene is TRBV2, the J gene TRBJ1-6; unclear D gene. V gave up 6 bases and J gave up 10 bases, with 13 bases separating them. The germline V gene encodes CDR1 SNHLY and CDR2 FYNNEI. This CDR3 is 13 amino acids long. This CDR3 is CASSPLGGSPLHF. In DNA, the CDR3 is TGTGCCAGCAGCCCCCTGGGTGGCTCACCCCTCCACTTT.

The gene calls are TRBV4-1 and TRBJ1-5; 8 positions agree with TRBD1. Trimming took 4 bases from V and 4 from J; bases not matched to a gene: 3. Germline assignment: CDR1 MGHRA and CDR2 YSYEKL. This CDR3 is 14 amino acids long. CDR3 sequence: CASSRGTGNQPQHF. CDR3 nucleotide sequence: TGCGCCAGCAGCCGTGGGACAGGTAATCAGCCCCAGCATTTT.